Below are 10 T cell receptor beta chains sequenced from a single sample in a study of blood T cell repertoires in COVID-19. Sequencing was performed with immunoSEQ multiplex PCR; in TCRdb, only in-frame clones are kept and a portion is missing. The sample records about 380,000 clones, 81% being singletons. Material for sequencing was peripheral blood. All receptors come from a human donor with acute or convalescent COVID-19. The donor label of this sample is uncertain.

The chain recombines TRBV15 with TRBJ2-7; TRBD2 is a possible D gene (5 bases). Germline V gene lookup returns CDR1 LNHNV and CDR2 YYDKDF (reference sequence). The CDR3 sequence is 13 residues long. V dropped 0 bases and J dropped 7 bases, with 10 bases sitting between them. CDR3 amino acids: CATSRDRRFEQYF. CDR3 sequence (DNA): TGTGCCACCAGCAGAGATAGGAGGTTTGAGCAGTACTTC.

The chain recombines TRBV20-1 with TRBJ2-1; D not resolved. The CDR3 runs to 14 residues. The V end was cut by 3 bases, the J end by 13 bases, with 22 bases between. CDR1 is DFQATT, CDR2 SNEGSKA, per germline (reference sequence). For the CDR3, the DNA is TGCAGTGCTAGTCATCAAAAGCGATTCTTGGAACAGTTCTTC. Encoded protein: CSASHQKRFLEQFF.

The chain couples TRBV11-2 to TRBJ1-1, with D hard to call. In germline, CDR1 is SGHAT, CDR2 FQNNGV. There are 11 residues in the CDR3. V was clipped by 3 bases and J by 11 bases, with 10 bases between them. The CDR3 coding sequence is TGTGCCAGCAGCTTCAGTGCCGGGGCTTTCTTT. It specifies CASSFSAGAFF.

This chain joins TRBV27 and TRBJ2-1; D might be TRBD2 (5 bases). V lost 7 bases and J lost 6, with 19 bases in between. There are 15 residues in the CDR3. Germline CDR1 is MNHEY and CDR2 is SMNVEV (reference sequence). CDR3 in amino acids: CASKREAVLPNEQFF. The CDR3 nucleotides are TGTGCCAGCAAACGGGAAGCGGTATTACCCAATGAGCAGTTCTTC.

CDR3 residues: CASSENSGGAKNIQYF. CDR3 in DNA: TGTGCCAGCAGTGAAAATAGCGGGGGGGCCAAAAACATTCAGTACTTC. The gene calls are TRBV2 and TRBJ2-4; 10 bases agree with TRBD2. V was clipped by 2 bases and J by 1 base; unmatched bases: 2. There are 16 residues in the CDR3. Looked up from germline, CDR1 is SNHLY and CDR2 is FYNNEI.

Written as DNA, the CDR3 is TGCGCCAGCAGTAACTCCCGACAGGGGGCAAATTCACCCCTCCACTTT. It encodes CASSNSRQGANSPLHF. The chain joins TRBV10-2 to TRBJ1-6; 10 nucleotides agree with TRBD1. The germline V gene has CDR1 WSHSY and CDR2 SAAADI. The trim removed 5 bases at V and 7 bases at J, leaving 8 bases unmatched. This CDR3 is built from 16 residues.

The chain combines TRBV28 with TRBJ1-4; D is unclear. Between the trimmed V and J ends, which lost 6 bases and 8 bases, there was a span of 16 bases. CDR1 is MDHEN, CDR2 SYDVKM, per germline. The CDR3 is 14 amino acids. The CDR3 sequence: CASRAPPGGEKLFF. The CDR3, as DNA: TGTGCCAGCAGGGCCCCACCCGGAGGCGAAAAACTGTTTTTT.

The chain employs TRBV4-1 and TRBJ2-7; no clear D. The CDR3 loop spans 11 amino acids. V gave up 5 bases and J gave up 5 bases, with 7 bases separating them. Germline V gene data show CDR1 as MGHRA and CDR2 as YSYEKL. CDR3 bases: TGCGCCAGCAGCGGCAATGACGAGCAGTACTTC. As protein: CASSGNDEQYF.

The V and J genes are TRBV10-3 and TRBJ1-5; no reliable D call. Germline CDR1 and CDR2: ENHRY and SYGVKD. There are 15 residues in the CDR3. Between the trimmed V and J ends, which lost 2 bases and 2 bases, there was a span of 10 bases. Written as DNA, the CDR3 is TGTGCCATCAGTGAGGGGGAGGCGGGCAATCAGCCCCAGCATTTT. Translating gives CAISEGEAGNQPQHF.

This clone was seen a few times. The chain carries TRBV30 and TRBJ1-6; TRBD1 agrees at 7 bases. CDR1 is GTSNPN, CDR2 SVGIG, per germline (reference sequence). V lost 2 bases and J lost 9; bases outside the gene matches: 7. CDR3 length: 14 amino acids. As DNA, the CDR3 is TGTGCCTGGAGTCCGCCAGGGGGGAGTTCACCCCTCCACTTT. Protein sequence: CAWSPPGGSSPLHF.